The 8 T cell receptor beta chains listed next were all sequenced from one sample in a study of shared clonotypes between healthy human individuals. Produced via immunoSEQ multiplex PCR; TCRdb's table is partial and in-frame only. The sample shows 2 million to 2.5 million clones, approximately 95% of them seen only once. The specimen sequenced was naive CD4+ T cells from PBMCs. Subset denoted: CD45RA+ positively selected. These receptors were obtained from a man aged 18 to 35 in good health. Some clones in this sample may be carry-over from other donors' samples.

The chain combines TRBV19 with TRBJ2-5, with TRBD1 as a possible D gene (6 bases). The CDR3 totals 16 residues. The germline gives CDR1 LNHDA, CDR2 SQIVND (reference sequence). The ends were cut back, 1 base at V and 0 bases at J, with 12 bases in the middle. CDR3 loop: CASSIGGLVYQETQYF. For the CDR3, the DNA is TGTGCCAGTAGTATAGGGGGGCTAGTCTACCAAGAGACCCAGTACTTC.

A note on this clone: Distinct nucleotide sequences in the sample also encode this CDR3. In nucleotides, the CDR3 is TGCGCCAGCAGCCCGGGTCCGGCCTACGAGCAGTACTTC. Translation: CASSPGPAYEQYF. V is TRBV5-1 and J is TRBJ2-7; D gene ambiguous. In germline, CDR1 is SGHRS, CDR2 YFSETQ. The CDR3 has 13 amino acids. V was cut by 4 bases and J by 2 bases, with 10 bases left in between.

V is TRBV27 and J is TRBJ1-4; D not resolved. CDR1 is MNHEY and CDR2 is SMNVEV in the germline V gene (reference sequence). The CDR3 spans 14 residues. Trimming shortened V by 2 bases and J by 7 bases, and 11 bases separated the two germline ends. For the CDR3, the DNA is TGTGCCAGCAGTTTAATCGGCAGTACTGAAAAACTGTTTTTT. Translating it yields CASSLIGSTEKLFF.

This CDR3 reads CASSFQGGGEQYF. The CDR3 nucleotides are TGTGCCAGCAGCTTCCAGGGTGGGGGCGAGCAGTACTTC. The V gene is TRBV11-3, the J gene TRBJ2-7; D is possibly TRBD1 or TRBD2 (5 bases each). CDR1 is SGHNT, CDR2 YENEEA, per germline. This CDR3 is built from 13 residues. With 3 bases removed from V and 6 bases from J, the gap between germline ends came to 12 bases.

The V call is TRBV5-5, the J call TRBJ2-7; D remains unclear. Per the germline V gene, CDR1 is SGHKS and CDR2 is YYEKEE (reference sequence). V lost 1 base to trimming and J lost 4 bases, with 12 bases between them. The CDR3 is made up of 14 amino acids. CDR3 in DNA: TGTGCCAGCAGCTTGCGGACGGCAGCTTACGAGCAGTACTTC. It encodes CASSLRTAAYEQYF.

Comment on this clone: Other nucleotide sequences from this sample produce the same CDR3. The chain recombines TRBV5-1 with TRBJ2-5; D remains ambiguous. V was clipped by 0 bases and J by 1 base, with 7 bases between them. The CDR3 is 14 residues long. Germline V gives CDR1 SGHRS, CDR2 YFSETQ. The chain's CDR3 is CASSLVVSQETQYF. CDR3 bases: TGCGCCAGCAGCTTGGTCGTCAGCCAAGAGACCCAGTACTTC.

V and J are TRBV10-3 and TRBJ1-6, with D tentatively TRBD1 (6 bases). CDR3 length equals 15 residues. Looked up from germline, CDR1 is ENHRY and CDR2 is SYGVKD. The ends were cut back, 4 bases at V and 12 bases at J, with 19 bases in the middle. DNA for the CDR3: TGTGCCATCAGTGTAGGGCAGGGGAACCCAGGACCCCTCCACTTT. This codes for CAISVGQGNPGPLHF.

This clone was found once. The V gene is TRBV30, the J gene TRBJ1-1; D uncertain. V was shortened by 2 bases and J by 8 bases, with 12 bases between the two germline ends. Germline values: CDR1 GTSNPN, CDR2 SVGIG (reference sequence). The CDR3 runs 12 residues. The CDR3 DNA follows: TGTGCCTGGAGTCCGGCCTGGGCAGAAGCTTTCTTT. Translated, it gives CAWSPAWAEAFF.